This T cell receptor (beta chain) was found in a study of blood T cell repertoires in COVID-19. All enrollees were about 18 to 100 years old and from around 25 US areas. Participant reports of clinical history set cohort assignment. TCRdb's table, derived via immunoSEQ multiplex PCR, lists solely in-frame clones and lacks some. Counted here are 100,000 or so clones, 80% to 90% occurring once; the ten biggest clones make up approximately 2.6%. There are 15 residues in the CDR3. V dropped 3 bases and J dropped 8; count of bases not matched to a gene: 5. Germline CDR1 LNHDA, CDR2 SQIVND (reference sequence).

This sequence joins TRBV19 and TRBJ2-1; 12 nucleotides align to TRBD2. This TCR came from a woman in her forties or fifties who had recovered from COVID-19. The sequencing input was PBMCs or T cells enriched from blood (not recorded which). The CDR3 DNA sequence: TGTGCCAGTAGTATCTGGCTAGCGGGAGGGGATGAGCAGTTCTTC. Encoded protein: CASSIWLAGGDEQFF.